This paragraph reports one T cell receptor beta chain. The data are from a study of blood T cell repertoires in COVID-19. Study-level information: Samples of COVID-19 (acute and convalescent) were obtained from the United States, Italy and Spain.

Original processing methods: Amplification with reference gene primers provided the estimates of nucleated cell counts. Clones were read by immunoSEQ multiplex PCR, and TCRdb kept only the in-frame ones, dropping some. D and trimming were read from the DNA, whereas the V and J calls and clone size are those reported in that table. The sample shows about 45,000 clones, about 86% of them seen only once. V was cut by 7 bases and J by 0 bases, with 13 bases left in between. The CDR3 loop spans 13 amino acids. Germline-derived CDR1 and CDR2 are SQVTM and ANQGSEA. This chain connects TRBV29-1 to TRBJ2-7; D perhaps matches TRBD2 (7 bases). The specimen sequenced was peripheral blood. The receptor was derived from a human donor in a cohort sampled during active COVID-19. CDR3 sequence (DNA): TGCAGCGGGGGGCGGGGGTACTCCTACGAGCAGTACTTC. Its translation is CSGGRGYSYEQYF.